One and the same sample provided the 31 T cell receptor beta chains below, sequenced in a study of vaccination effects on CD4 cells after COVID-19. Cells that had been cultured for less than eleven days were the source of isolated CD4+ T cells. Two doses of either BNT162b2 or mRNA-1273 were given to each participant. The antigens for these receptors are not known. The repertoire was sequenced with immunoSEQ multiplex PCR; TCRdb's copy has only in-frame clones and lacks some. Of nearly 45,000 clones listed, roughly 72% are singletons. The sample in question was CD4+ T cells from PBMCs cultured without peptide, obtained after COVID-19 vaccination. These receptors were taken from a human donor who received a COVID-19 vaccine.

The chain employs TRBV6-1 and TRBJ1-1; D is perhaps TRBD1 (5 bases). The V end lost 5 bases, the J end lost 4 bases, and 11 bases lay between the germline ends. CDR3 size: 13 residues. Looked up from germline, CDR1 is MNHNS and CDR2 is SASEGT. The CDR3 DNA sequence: TGTGCCAGCAGTTTAGAGGGGATCACTGAAGCTTTCTTT. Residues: CASSLEGITEAFF.

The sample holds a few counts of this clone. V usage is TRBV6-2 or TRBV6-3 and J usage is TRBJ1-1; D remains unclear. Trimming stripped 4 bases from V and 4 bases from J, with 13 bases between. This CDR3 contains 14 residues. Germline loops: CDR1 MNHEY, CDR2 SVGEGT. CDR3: CASSFRFLGTEAFF. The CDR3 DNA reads TGTGCCAGCAGTTTTCGCTTTTTGGGCACTGAAGCTTTCTTT.

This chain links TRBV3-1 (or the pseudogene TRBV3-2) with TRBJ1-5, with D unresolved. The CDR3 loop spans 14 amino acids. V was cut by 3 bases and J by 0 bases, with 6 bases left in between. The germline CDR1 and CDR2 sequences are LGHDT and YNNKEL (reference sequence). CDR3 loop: CASSQDGSNQPQHF. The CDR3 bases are TGTGCCAGCAGCCAGGATGGTAGCAATCAGCCCCAGCATTTT.

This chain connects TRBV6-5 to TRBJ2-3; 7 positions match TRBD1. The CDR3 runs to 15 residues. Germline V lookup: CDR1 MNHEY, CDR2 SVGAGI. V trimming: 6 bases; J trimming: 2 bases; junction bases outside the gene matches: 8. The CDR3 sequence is CASRGGTANTDTQYF. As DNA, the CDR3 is TGTGCCAGCAGGGGTGGGACAGCAAACACAGATACGCAGTATTTT.

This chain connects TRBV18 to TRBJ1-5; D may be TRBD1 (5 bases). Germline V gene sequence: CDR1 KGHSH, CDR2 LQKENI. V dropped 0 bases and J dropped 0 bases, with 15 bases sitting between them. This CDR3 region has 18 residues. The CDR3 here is CASSPPHPGGNSNQPQHF. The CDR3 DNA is TGTGCCAGCTCACCACCCCATCCTGGGGGGAATAGCAATCAGCCCCAGCATTTT.

CDR3 sequence: CASSPGQGAWGPSTDTQYF. The CDR3 DNA follows: TGTGCCAGTAGTCCGGGACAGGGGGCTTGGGGGCCAAGCACAGATACGCAGTATTTT. The V and J genes are TRBV19 and TRBJ2-3, with 12 bases matching TRBD1. J was trimmed by 0 bases and V by 5 bases; bases with no gene match: 12. Germline loops: CDR1 LNHDA, CDR2 SQIVND (reference sequence). This CDR3 comprises 19 residues. The full variable domain, in which reference TRBV19 and TRBJ2-3 provide the parts outside the CDR3, is DGGITQSPKYLFRKEGQNVTLSCEQNLNHDAMYWYRQDPGQGLRLIYYSQIVNDFQKGDIAEGYSVSREKKESFPLTVTSAQKNPTAFYLCASSPGQGAWGPSTDTQYFGPGTRLTVL.

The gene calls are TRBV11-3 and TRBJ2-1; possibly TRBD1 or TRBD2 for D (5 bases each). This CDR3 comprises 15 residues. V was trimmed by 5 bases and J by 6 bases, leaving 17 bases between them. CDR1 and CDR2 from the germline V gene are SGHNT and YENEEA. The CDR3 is CASSPGEGRGNEQFF. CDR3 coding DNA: TGTGCCAGCAGCCCTGGAGAGGGACGGGGCAATGAGCAGTTCTTC.

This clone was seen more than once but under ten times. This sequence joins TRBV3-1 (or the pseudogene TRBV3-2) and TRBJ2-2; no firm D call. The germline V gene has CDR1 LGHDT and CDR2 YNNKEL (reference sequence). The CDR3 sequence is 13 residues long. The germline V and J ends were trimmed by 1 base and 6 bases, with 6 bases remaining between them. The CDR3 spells CASSQVFSGELFF. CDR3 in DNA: TGTGCCAGCAGCCAAGTTTTTTCCGGGGAGCTGTTTTTT.

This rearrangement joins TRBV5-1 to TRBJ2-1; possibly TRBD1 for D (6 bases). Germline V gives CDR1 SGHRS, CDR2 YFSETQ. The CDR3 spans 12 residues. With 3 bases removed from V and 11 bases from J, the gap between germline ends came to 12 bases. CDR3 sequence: CASSSRGYKQFF. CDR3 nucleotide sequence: TGCGCCAGCAGCTCCAGGGGATATAAGCAGTTCTTC.

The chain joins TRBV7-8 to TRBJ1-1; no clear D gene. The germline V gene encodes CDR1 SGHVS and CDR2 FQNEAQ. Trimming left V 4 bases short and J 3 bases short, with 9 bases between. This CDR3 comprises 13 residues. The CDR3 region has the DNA TGTGCCAGCAGCTATCCGCCGGACACTGAAGCTTTCTTT. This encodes CASSYPPDTEAFF.

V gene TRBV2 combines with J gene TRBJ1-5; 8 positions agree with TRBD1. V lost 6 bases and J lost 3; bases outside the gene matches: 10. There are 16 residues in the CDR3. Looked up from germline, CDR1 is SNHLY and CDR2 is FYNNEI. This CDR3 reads CASSYRDRRSNQPQHF. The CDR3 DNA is TGTGCCAGCAGCTACCGGGACAGGAGATCCAATCAGCCCCAGCATTTT. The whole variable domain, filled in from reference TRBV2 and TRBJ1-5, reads EPEVTQTPSHQVTQMGQEVILRCVPISNHLYFYWYRQILGQKVEFLVSFYNNEISEKSEIFDDQFSVERPDGSNFTLKIRSTKLEDSAMYFCASSYRDRRSNQPQHFGDGTRLSIL.

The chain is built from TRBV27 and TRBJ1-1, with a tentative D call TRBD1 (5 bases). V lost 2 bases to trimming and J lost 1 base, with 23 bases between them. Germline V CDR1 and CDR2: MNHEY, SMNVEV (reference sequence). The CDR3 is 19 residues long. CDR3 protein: CASSLKFGGHNLWNTEAFF. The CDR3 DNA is TGTGCCAGCAGTTTAAAATTTGGCGGACATAATTTATGGAACACTGAAGCTTTCTTT.

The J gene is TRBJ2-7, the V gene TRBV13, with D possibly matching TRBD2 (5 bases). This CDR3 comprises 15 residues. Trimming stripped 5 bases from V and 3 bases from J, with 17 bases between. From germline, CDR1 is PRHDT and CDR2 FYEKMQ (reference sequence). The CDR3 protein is CASSPARTSGYEQYF. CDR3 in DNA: TGTGCCAGCAGCCCCGCCCGAACTAGTGGCTACGAGCAGTACTTC.

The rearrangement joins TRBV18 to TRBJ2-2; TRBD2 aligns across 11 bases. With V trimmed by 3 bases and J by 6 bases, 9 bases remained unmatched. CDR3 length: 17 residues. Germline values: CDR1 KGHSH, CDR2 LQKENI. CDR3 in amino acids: CASSPRTSGSAAGELFF. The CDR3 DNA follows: TGTGCCAGCTCACCGCGGACTAGCGGGTCGGCGGCCGGGGAGCTGTTTTTT.

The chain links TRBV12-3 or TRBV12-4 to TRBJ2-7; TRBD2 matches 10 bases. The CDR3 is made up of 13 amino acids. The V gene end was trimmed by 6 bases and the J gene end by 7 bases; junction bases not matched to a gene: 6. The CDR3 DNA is TGTGCCAGCAGCCTAGCGGGAGTCGGGGAGCAGTACTTC. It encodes CASSLAGVGEQYF.

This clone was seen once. CDR3: CASSSRQGQTYEQYF. The DNA of the CDR3 is TGTGCCAGCAGTTCAAGACAGGGTCAAACCTACGAGCAGTACTTC. This chain uses TRBV27 with TRBJ2-7, with 7 bases matching TRBD1. The germline CDR1 and CDR2 sequences are MNHEY and SMNVEV (reference sequence). The CDR3 has 15 residues. J lost 2 bases, V lost 4 bases, and 8 bases had no gene match.

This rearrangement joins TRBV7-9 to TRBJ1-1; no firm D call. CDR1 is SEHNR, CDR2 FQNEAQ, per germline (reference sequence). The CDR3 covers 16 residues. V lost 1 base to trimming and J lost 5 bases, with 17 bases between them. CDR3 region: CASSLVVGRTGTEAFF. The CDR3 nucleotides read TGTGCCAGCAGCTTAGTGGTCGGCCGGACCGGGACTGAAGCTTTCTTT.

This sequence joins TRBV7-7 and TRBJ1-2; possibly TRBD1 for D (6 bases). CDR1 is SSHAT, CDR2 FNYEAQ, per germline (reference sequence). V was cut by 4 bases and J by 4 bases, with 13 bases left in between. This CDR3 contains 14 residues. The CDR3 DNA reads TGTGCCAGCAGCTCGGACAGATCCTTCTATGGCTACACCTTC. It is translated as CASSSDRSFYGYTF.

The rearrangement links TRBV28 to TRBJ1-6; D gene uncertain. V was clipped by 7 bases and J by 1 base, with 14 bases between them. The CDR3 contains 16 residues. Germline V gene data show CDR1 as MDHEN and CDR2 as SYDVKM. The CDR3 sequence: CASKPSGQSYNSPLHF. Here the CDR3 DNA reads TGTGCCAGCAAACCCTCCGGGCAGTCCTATAATTCACCCCTCCACTTT.

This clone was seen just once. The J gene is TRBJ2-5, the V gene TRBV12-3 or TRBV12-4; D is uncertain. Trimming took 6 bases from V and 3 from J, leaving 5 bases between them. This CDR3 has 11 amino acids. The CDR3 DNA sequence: TGTGCCAGCAGGGGAAAAGAGACCCAGTACTTC. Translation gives CASRGKETQYF.

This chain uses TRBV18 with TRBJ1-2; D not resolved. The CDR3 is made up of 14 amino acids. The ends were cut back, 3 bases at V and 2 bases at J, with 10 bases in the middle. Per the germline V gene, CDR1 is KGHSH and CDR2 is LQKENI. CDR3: CASSPGSHNYGYTF. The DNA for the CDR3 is TGTGCCAGCTCACCGGGGTCGCACAACTATGGCTACACCTTC.

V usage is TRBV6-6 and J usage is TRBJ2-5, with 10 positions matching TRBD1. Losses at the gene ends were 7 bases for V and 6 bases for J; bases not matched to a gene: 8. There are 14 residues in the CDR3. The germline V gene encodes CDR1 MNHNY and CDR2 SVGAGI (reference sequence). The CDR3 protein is CASNQPGQGKTQYF. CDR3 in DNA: TGTGCCAGCAACCAACCGGGACAGGGGAAGACCCAGTACTTC.

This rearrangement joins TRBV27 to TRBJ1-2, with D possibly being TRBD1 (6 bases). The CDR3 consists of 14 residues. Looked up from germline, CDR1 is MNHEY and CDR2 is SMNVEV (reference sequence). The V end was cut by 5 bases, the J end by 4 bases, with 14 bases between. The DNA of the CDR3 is TGTGCCAGCAGTCTTACAGGGTATGGCTATGGCTACACCTTC. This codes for CASSLTGYGYGYTF.

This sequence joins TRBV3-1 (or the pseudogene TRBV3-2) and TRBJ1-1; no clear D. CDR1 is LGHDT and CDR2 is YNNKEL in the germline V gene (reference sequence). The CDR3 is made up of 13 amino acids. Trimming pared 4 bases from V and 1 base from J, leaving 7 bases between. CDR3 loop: CASSLSTNTEAFF. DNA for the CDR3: TGTGCCAGCAGCCTCTCGACGAACACTGAAGCTTTCTTT.

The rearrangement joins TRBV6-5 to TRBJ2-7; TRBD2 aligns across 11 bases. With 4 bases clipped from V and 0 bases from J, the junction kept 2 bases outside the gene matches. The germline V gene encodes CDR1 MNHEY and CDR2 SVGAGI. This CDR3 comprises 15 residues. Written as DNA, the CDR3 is TGTGCCAGCAGTTCGGGACTAGCGGTCTCCTACGAGCAGTACTTC. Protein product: CASSSGLAVSYEQYF.

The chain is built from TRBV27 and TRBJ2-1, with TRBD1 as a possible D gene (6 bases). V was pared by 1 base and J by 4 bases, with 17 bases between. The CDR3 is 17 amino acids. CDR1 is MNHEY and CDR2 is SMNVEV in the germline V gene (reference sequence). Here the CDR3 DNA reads TGTGCCAGCAGTTTATTTCATGGGGGCGCGGGTTACAATGAGCAGTTCTTC. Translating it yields CASSLFHGGAGYNEQFF.

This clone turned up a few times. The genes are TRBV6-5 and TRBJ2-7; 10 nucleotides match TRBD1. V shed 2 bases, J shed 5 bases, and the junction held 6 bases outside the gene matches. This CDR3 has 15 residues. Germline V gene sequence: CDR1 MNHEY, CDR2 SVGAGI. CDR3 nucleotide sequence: TGTGCCAGCAGTTACAAGGGACAGGGGATGAACGAGCAGTACTTC. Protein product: CASSYKGQGMNEQYF.

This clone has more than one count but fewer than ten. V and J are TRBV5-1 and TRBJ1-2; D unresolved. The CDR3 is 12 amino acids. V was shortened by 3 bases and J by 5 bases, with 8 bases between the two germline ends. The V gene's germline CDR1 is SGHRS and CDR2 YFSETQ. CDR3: CASSSEDYGYTF. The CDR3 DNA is TGCGCCAGCAGCTCGGAGGATTATGGCTACACCTTC.

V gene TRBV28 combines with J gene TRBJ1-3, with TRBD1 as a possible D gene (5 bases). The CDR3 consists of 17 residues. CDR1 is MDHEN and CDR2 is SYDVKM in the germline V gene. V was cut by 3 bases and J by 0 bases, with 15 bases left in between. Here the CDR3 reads CASSFSQGTNSGNTIYF. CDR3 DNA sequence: TGTGCCAGCAGTTTTAGTCAGGGCACCAACTCTGGAAACACCATATATTTT.

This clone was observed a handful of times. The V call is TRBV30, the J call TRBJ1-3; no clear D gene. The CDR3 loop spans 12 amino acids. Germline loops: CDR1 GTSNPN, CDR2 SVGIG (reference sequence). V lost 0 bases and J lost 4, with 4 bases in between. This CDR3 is CAWSVRGNTIYF. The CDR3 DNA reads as TGTGCCTGGAGTGTACGCGGAAACACCATATATTTT.

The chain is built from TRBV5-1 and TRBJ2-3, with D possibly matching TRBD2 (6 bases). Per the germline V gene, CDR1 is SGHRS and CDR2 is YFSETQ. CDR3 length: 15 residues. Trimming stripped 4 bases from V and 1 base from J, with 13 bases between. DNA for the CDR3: TGCGCCAGCAGCCTCTCCGGGACTGGCACAGATACGCAGTATTTT. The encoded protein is CASSLSGTGTDTQYF. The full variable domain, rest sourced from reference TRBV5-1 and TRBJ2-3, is KAGVTQTPRYLIKTRGQQVTLSCSPISGHRSVSWYQQTPGQGLQFLFEYFSETQRNKGNFPGRFSGRQFSNSRSEMNVSTLELGDSALYLCASSLSGTGTDTQYFGPGTRLTVL.